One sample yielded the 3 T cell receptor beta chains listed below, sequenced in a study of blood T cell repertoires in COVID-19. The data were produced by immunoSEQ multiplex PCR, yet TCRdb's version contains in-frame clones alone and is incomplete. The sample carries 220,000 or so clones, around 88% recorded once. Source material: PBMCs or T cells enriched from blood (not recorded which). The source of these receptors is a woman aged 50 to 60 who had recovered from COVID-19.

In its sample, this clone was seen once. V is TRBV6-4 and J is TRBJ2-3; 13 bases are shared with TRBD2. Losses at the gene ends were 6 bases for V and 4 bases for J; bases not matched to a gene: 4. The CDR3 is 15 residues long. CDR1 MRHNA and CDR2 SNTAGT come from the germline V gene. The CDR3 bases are TGTGCCAGCAGAGGACTAGCGGGAGAAGCAGATACGCAGTATTTT. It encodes CASRGLAGEADTQYF.

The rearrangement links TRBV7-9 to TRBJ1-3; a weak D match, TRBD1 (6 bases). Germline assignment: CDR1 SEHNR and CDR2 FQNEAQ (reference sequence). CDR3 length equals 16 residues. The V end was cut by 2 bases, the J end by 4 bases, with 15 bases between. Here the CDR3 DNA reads TGTGCCAGCAGCTTAAGGGGAGGGGGTGACGGAAACACCATATATTTT. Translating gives CASSLRGGGDGNTIYF.

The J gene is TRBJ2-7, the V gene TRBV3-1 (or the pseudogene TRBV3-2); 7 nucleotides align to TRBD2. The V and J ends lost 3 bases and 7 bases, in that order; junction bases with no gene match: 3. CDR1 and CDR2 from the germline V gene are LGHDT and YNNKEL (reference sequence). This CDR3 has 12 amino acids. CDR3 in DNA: TGTGCCAGCAGCCAGCGGGAGAATGAGCAGTACTTC. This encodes CASSQRENEQYF.